These 5 T cell receptor beta chains originate from one sample sequenced in a study of T cell repertoires in cytomegalovirus infection (dated by TCRdb to between 2018 and 2021). These receptors lack a known antigen. The meaning of the sample's treatment or condition label: in vitro stimulation with specific CMV peptide epitopes to enrich CMV-specific T cells. Reads for this sample came from an Illumina HiSeq 1500. Using fastp at Q25 and MiXCR, TCRdb reprocessed the public reads and kept productive beta chains. Entries are consolidated by CDR3 protein sequence, retaining the most common genes and DNA. Within this sample are about 470,000 distinct CDR3 sequences, with about two fifths of them counted one time only. The ten biggest clones cover around 45% of the sample. The sequencing used cultured PBMCs, collected from culture after CMV antigen stimulation. These receptor sequences come from a human donor in good health (CMV status not recorded). Some clones in this sample may be carry-over from other donors' samples.

The chain carries TRBV12-3 or TRBV12-4 and TRBJ2-1; TRBD2 agrees at 7 bases. Trimming took 2 bases from V and 4 from J; bases not matched to a gene: 5. This CDR3 region has 15 residues. CDR3 sequence: CASSLRSSGYNEQFF. The CDR3 bases are TGTGCCAGCAGTTTAAGGTCTAGCGGTTACAATGAGCAGTTCTTC.

This sequence joins TRBV2 and TRBJ2-1; 7 nucleotides align to TRBD1. V shed 6 bases, J shed 0 bases, and the junction held 14 bases outside the gene matches. The CDR3 runs 18 residues. CDR1 is SNHLY, CDR2 FYNNEI, per germline. Here the CDR3 reads CASRKDPYRGSSYNEQFF. The CDR3 DNA reads TGTGCCAGCAGAAAAGATCCCTACAGGGGAAGCTCCTACAATGAGCAGTTCTTC.

The V and J genes are TRBV4-3 and TRBJ2-1; the D is unclear. CDR1 is LGHNA, CDR2 YSLEER, per germline. This CDR3 has 16 amino acids. V was trimmed by 2 bases and J by 5 bases, leaving 16 bases between them. The CDR3 DNA reads TGCGCCAGCAGCCAAAGGATCCGGACCGCGGACAATGAGCAGTTCTTC. Residues: CASSQRIRTADNEQFF.

This clonotype came up a few times. The chain employs TRBV18 and TRBJ2-7, with TRBD1 matching over 11 bases. The CDR3 length is 15 residues. The ends lost 3 bases at V and 3 bases at J; junction bases unmatched: 4. CDR1 is KGHSH, CDR2 LQKENI, per germline. CDR3 protein: CASSPGQGAFYEQYF. CDR3 sequence (DNA): TGTGCCAGCTCACCCGGACAGGGGGCGTTCTACGAGCAGTACTTC.

The chain carries TRBV6-2 or TRBV6-3 and TRBJ2-1, with D unresolved. The CDR3 extends over 11 amino acids. CDR1 and CDR2 from the germline V gene are MNHEY and SVGEGT. V was shortened by 8 bases and J by 9 bases, with 11 bases between the two germline ends. Here the CDR3 DNA reads TGTGCCAGCGGCGGTCGGTTTGAGCAGTTCTTC. Its protein product is CASGGRFEQFF.